These 23 T cell receptor beta chains share one sample of origin, sequenced in a study of shared clonotypes between healthy human individuals. TCRdb's table, derived via immunoSEQ multiplex PCR, lists solely in-frame clones and lacks some. The data hold hundreds of thousands of clones, with approximately 74% observed a single time. The sequenced material came from memory CD4+ T cells sorted from blood. Subset reported: CD45RA-negative fraction. Receptor source: a woman between 25 and 40 years old in good health.

On this clone itself: The sample holds other DNA sequences that translate to the same CDR3. The V gene is TRBV6-5, the J gene TRBJ2-3; D is perhaps TRBD2 (6 bases). The ends were cut back, 2 bases at V and 8 bases at J, with 8 bases in the middle. CDR3 length equals 12 residues. In germline, CDR1 is MNHEY, CDR2 SVGAGI. CDR3 sequence: CASSYGGSTQYF. CDR3 DNA sequence: TGTGCCAGCAGTTACGGAGGGAGTACGCAGTATTTT.

There are many counts of this clone. This CDR3 is CASSETRSYGYTF. CDR3 in DNA: TGTGCCAGCAGTGAAACGCGTAGCTATGGCTACACCTTC. The chain carries TRBV28 and TRBJ1-2; D is ambiguous. The CDR3 is made up of 13 amino acids. Trimming removed 5 bases at V and 4 bases at J, with 11 bases between. Germline V lookup: CDR1 MDHEN, CDR2 SYDVKM.

The chain couples TRBV2 to TRBJ2-1; 13 nucleotides align to TRBD2. Looked up from germline, CDR1 is SNHLY and CDR2 is FYNNEI. The ends lost 5 bases at V and 9 bases at J; junction bases unmatched: 10. This CDR3 is built from 16 residues. The CDR3 region is CASSPTSGRAAGEQFF. In DNA form, the CDR3 reads TGTGCCAGCAGTCCTACTAGCGGGAGGGCCGCAGGTGAGCAGTTCTTC. Full variable domain (rest looked up from reference TRBV2 and TRBJ2-1): EPEVTQTPSHQVTQMGQEVILRCVPISNHLYFYWYRQILGQKVEFLVSFYNNEISEKSEIFDDQFSVERPDGSNFTLKIRSTKLEDSAMYFCASSPTSGRAAGEQFFGPGTRLTVL.

A note on this clone: This CDR3 is also generated by other DNA sequences in the sample. V is TRBV11-2 and J is TRBJ1-1; D is unresolved. CDR1 SGHAT and CDR2 FQNNGV come from the germline V gene. CDR3 size: 13 residues. V lost 1 base and J 5 bases, leaving 8 bases between the germline ends. Written as DNA, the CDR3 is TGTGCCAGCAGCTTAGTCCGGGGTACTGAAGCTTTCTTT. Its protein is CASSLVRGTEAFF.

This chain connects TRBV18 to TRBJ1-1; no clear D gene. Germline V gives CDR1 KGHSH, CDR2 LQKENI. CDR3 size: 16 residues. Trimming stripped 2 bases from V and 7 bases from J, with 20 bases between. The CDR3, as DNA: TGTGCCAGCTCACCAAGGCAGGTGCTAACACTGGGTGAAGCTTTCTTT. As protein: CASSPRQVLTLGEAFF.

The chain recombines TRBV7-6 with TRBJ2-3, with a possible D match to TRBD1 (5 bases). V was trimmed by 5 bases and J by 5 bases, leaving 17 bases between them. The CDR3 sequence is 15 residues long. Germline lookup yields CDR1 SGHVS and CDR2 FNYEAQ. The CDR3 DNA follows: TGTGCCAGCAGCCCCCTAGGCAGGGATGGAGATACGCAGTATTTT. It is translated as CASSPLGRDGDTQYF.

The chain recombines TRBV19 with TRBJ1-1, with TRBD1 matching 9 bases. With 3 bases clipped from V and 11 bases from J, the junction kept 4 bases outside the gene matches. The CDR3 extends over 12 amino acids. The V gene's germline CDR1 is LNHDA and CDR2 SQIVND (reference sequence). This chain's CDR3 is CASSILDRGAFF. In DNA, the CDR3 is TGTGCCAGTAGTATTTTGGACAGGGGCGCTTTCTTT.

This clone has more than one count but fewer than ten. The V and J genes are TRBV6-1 and TRBJ1-5; tentatively, D is TRBD1 (5 bases). The CDR3 is 16 residues long. Per the germline V gene, CDR1 is MNHNS and CDR2 is SASEGT. The V gene lost 0 bases and the J gene lost 2 bases, with 11 bases spanning the gap. The CDR3 region is CASSEAKGVGNQPQHF. CDR3 nucleotides: TGTGCCAGCAGTGAAGCGAAAGGGGTGGGCAATCAGCCCCAGCATTTT.

The J gene is TRBJ1-2, the V gene TRBV5-8; TRBD1 is a possible D gene (5 bases). The CDR3 runs to 16 residues. Germline V CDR1 and CDR2: SGHTS, YDEGEE. Trimming pared 2 bases from V and 1 base from J, leaving 15 bases between. The CDR3 sequence: CASSFFDSDSNYGYTF. CDR3 sequence (DNA): TGTGCCAGCAGCTTCTTTGATTCCGACAGTAACTATGGCTACACCTTC.

This sequence joins TRBV6-1 and TRBJ1-2; D is undetermined. The CDR3 extends over 13 amino acids. V was trimmed by 7 bases and J by 6 bases, leaving 15 bases between them. CDR1 MNHNS and CDR2 SASEGT come from the germline V gene. CDR3 DNA: TGTGCCAGCACCGTCCAGCCGAGTGATGGCTACACCTTC. Its protein product is CASTVQPSDGYTF.

Turning to this clone: This may arise from a read error, as a much more abundant clone is one base away. The rearrangement uses TRBV7-9 and TRBJ2-3; D is ambiguous. V lost 1 base and J lost 0, with 5 bases in between. The V gene's germline CDR1 is SEHNR and CDR2 FQNEAQ (reference sequence). The CDR3 runs 14 residues. CDR3 amino acids: CASSLVVSTDTQYF. CDR3 nucleotide sequence: TGTGCCAGCAGCTTAGTTGTGAGCACAGATACGCAGTATTTT.

The CDR3 coding sequence is TGTGCCAGCAGCTTGGGACTAGCGGGAGGTAATGAGCAGTTCTTC. Its protein is CASSLGLAGGNEQFF. The chain recombines TRBV7-2 with TRBJ2-1, with TRBD2 matching over 15 bases. Germline loops: CDR1 SGHTA, CDR2 FQGNSA. The V segment lost 3 bases and the J segment 7 bases; nucleotides outside the gene matches: 1. This CDR3 has 15 residues.

This clone came up a few times. The chain recombines TRBV7-6 with TRBJ1-3, with a weak D call TRBD1 (5 bases). Trimming removed 3 bases at V and 0 bases at J, with 12 bases between. Germline values: CDR1 SGHVS, CDR2 FNYEAQ. The CDR3 has 16 amino acids. CDR3 sequence (DNA): TGTGCCAGCAGCTTGACAGACACGAGCTCTGGAAACACCATATATTTT. It specifies CASSLTDTSSGNTIYF.

The genes are TRBV30 and TRBJ2-1; TRBD2 might be the D (6 bases). The CDR3 sequence is 15 residues long. Per the germline V gene, CDR1 is GTSNPN and CDR2 is SVGIG (reference sequence). V was pared by 1 base and J by 5 bases, with 15 bases between. CDR3 DNA: TGTGCCTGGAGTGACGGGACTCAACCTAACAATGAGCAGTTCTTC. Its translation: CAWSDGTQPNNEQFF.

The chain recombines TRBV5-6 with TRBJ2-3; 7 bases align to TRBD1. V shed 3 bases, J shed 1 base, and the junction held 5 bases outside the gene matches. Germline loops: CDR1 SGHDT, CDR2 YYEEEE. The CDR3 has 15 residues. CDR3 in amino acids: CASSSNGQGTDTQYF. The DNA of the CDR3 is TGTGCCAGCAGCTCCAACGGACAGGGCACAGATACGCAGTATTTT.

V and J are TRBV4-1 and TRBJ2-7; 8 bases are shared with TRBD2. CDR1 is MGHRA and CDR2 is YSYEKL in the germline V gene. After removal of 1 base from V and 5 bases from J, the junction contained 10 bases not matched to a gene. The CDR3 is 16 residues long. This CDR3 is CASSQVIRTSRNEQYF. Written as DNA, the CDR3 is TGCGCCAGCAGCCAAGTTATTAGGACTAGCAGGAACGAGCAGTACTTC.

This chain connects TRBV27 to TRBJ2-1, with 8 bases fitting TRBD2. V trimming: 5 bases; J trimming: 9 bases; junction bases outside the gene matches: 15. Per germline, CDR1 MNHEY and CDR2 SMNVEV (reference sequence). CDR3 length: 16 amino acids. The CDR3 nucleotides read TGTGCCAGCAGTCCCCTCGACTTAGCGGGAAGTACTGAGCAGTTCTTC. Protein: CASSPLDLAGSTEQFF.

A single count supports this clone. The chain joins TRBV6-1 to TRBJ2-1; the D gene is possibly TRBD2 (6 bases). V lost 6 bases to trimming and J lost 5 bases, with 14 bases between them. Germline values: CDR1 MNHNS, CDR2 SASEGT. The CDR3 length is 14 residues. As DNA, the CDR3 is TGTGCCAGCAGATCGGGCGGGAACGACAATGAGCAGTTCTTC. Translation: CASRSGGNDNEQFF.

The chain has TRBV25-1 and TRBJ2-1, with D uncertain. The V gene lost 3 bases and the J gene lost 8 bases, with 8 bases spanning the gap. Germline V lookup: CDR1 MGHDK, CDR2 SYGVNS. This CDR3 is built from 12 residues. The CDR3 spells CASSDSSHEQFF. The CDR3 coding sequence is TGTGCCAGCAGTGATTCAAGTCATGAGCAGTTCTTC.

This clone came up a few times. DNA of the CDR3: TGTGCCAGCAGTTCCCTATCCGGGCGGAGAAACTACGAGCAGTACTTC. Its translation: CASSSLSGRRNYEQYF. The chain has TRBV6-5 and TRBJ2-7; D is unresolved. The germline gives CDR1 MNHEY, CDR2 SVGAGI. V dropped 4 bases and J dropped 3 bases, with 19 bases sitting between them. The CDR3 has 16 amino acids.

The chain joins TRBV11-2 to TRBJ2-7; TRBD1 aligns across 9 bases. V gave up 5 bases and J gave up 5 bases; unmatched junction bases: 1. The CDR3 runs to 12 residues. The germline gives CDR1 SGHAT, CDR2 FQNNGV. CDR3 in amino acids: CASSRDRDEQYF. The CDR3 DNA is TGTGCCAGCAGCAGGGACAGGGACGAGCAGTACTTC.

V is TRBV19 and J is TRBJ2-5; D is ambiguous. Per germline, CDR1 LNHDA and CDR2 SQIVND (reference sequence). V lost 3 bases and J lost 4, with 9 bases in between. There are 13 residues in the CDR3. CDR3 bases: TGTGCCAGTAGTATTTCAGGTCTAGAGACCCAGTACTTC. It is translated as CASSISGLETQYF.

The chain recombines TRBV19 with TRBJ1-1, with no clear D. The germline V gene has CDR1 LNHDA and CDR2 SQIVND (reference sequence). The CDR3 has 14 amino acids. V was trimmed by 7 bases and J by 4 bases, leaving 16 bases between them. The CDR3 sequence is CASNWRGFVTEAFF. CDR3 sequence (DNA): TGTGCCAGTAATTGGCGGGGTTTTGTCACTGAAGCTTTCTTT.